The subject of this entry is one T cell receptor (beta chain). The antigen remains undetermined. The repertoire was sequenced with immunoSEQ multiplex PCR; TCRdb's copy has only in-frame clones and lacks some. The sample consists of over 15,000 clones, about four fifths of them appearing once. This record comes from a study of tumor-infiltrating lymphocytes in localized non-small cell lung cancer. Whole-study findings and limits: TCR sequencing covered a subset of patients with enough tissue. Technical variation could not be separated from intratumor heterogeneity here.

Sequencing was done on a sample of lung tumor tissue. The receptor's source is a human donor with non-small cell lung cancer.

This CDR3 reads CATVGGISYNEQFF. The CDR3 bases are TGTGCCACCGTCGGGGGTATCTCCTACAATGAGCAGTTCTTC. The V and J genes are TRBV27 and TRBJ2-1; perhaps TRBD2 as D (6 bases). The V gene lost 10 bases and the J gene lost 0 bases, with 13 bases spanning the gap. The CDR3 runs 14 residues. CDR1 and CDR2 (germline): MNHEY, SMNVEV (reference sequence).